This note documents a single TCR beta chain sequence. Its antigen is as yet unknown. Compared with germline, one end of the junction differs, possibly owing to a read error. The data originate from a study of T cells in Graves' hyperthyroidism and ophthalmopathy. Regarding the study as a whole: Peripheral blood also featured most of the thyroid clonotypes expanded above 0.001.

Amplified regions were TCR beta CDR3 sequences from RNA transcripts. A set of HTBI primers served as the primers for a first-round RT-PCR of the TCR CDR3. TCRdb analysed the multiplex PCR reads with MiXCR anew, one entry per CDR3 protein. The sample comprises a few hundred thousand distinct CDR3 sequences, approximately 25% of which are singletons, and less than 75% rests with the top ten. Aged 18 to 65, the patients had hyperthyroidism that was newly diagnosed and had lasted under 2 months. Diagnoses used clinical symptoms, serum thyroxine and TRAb, thyroid ultrasound and orbital computed tomography. This TCR was sampled from a man aged 50 to 59 with Graves' hyperthyroidism. The sequencing input was blood.

The CDR3 DNA is TGCGCCAGCAGCCTGACTAGCGGGGTTTTGGAGCAGTACTTC. The encoded protein is CASSLTSGVLEQYF. The genes are TRBV7-2 and TRBJ2-7; 11 nucleotides align to TRBD2. In germline, CDR1 is SGHTA, CDR2 FQGNSA. The CDR3 is 14 amino acids. The variable domain in full, with the rest retrieved from reference TRBV7-2 and TRBJ2-7, is GAGVSQSPSNKVTEKGKDVELRCDPISGHTALYWYRQSLGQGLEFLIYFQGNSAPDKSGLPSDRFSAERTGGSVSTLTIQRTQQEDSAVYLCASSLTSGVLEQYFGPGTRLTVT.